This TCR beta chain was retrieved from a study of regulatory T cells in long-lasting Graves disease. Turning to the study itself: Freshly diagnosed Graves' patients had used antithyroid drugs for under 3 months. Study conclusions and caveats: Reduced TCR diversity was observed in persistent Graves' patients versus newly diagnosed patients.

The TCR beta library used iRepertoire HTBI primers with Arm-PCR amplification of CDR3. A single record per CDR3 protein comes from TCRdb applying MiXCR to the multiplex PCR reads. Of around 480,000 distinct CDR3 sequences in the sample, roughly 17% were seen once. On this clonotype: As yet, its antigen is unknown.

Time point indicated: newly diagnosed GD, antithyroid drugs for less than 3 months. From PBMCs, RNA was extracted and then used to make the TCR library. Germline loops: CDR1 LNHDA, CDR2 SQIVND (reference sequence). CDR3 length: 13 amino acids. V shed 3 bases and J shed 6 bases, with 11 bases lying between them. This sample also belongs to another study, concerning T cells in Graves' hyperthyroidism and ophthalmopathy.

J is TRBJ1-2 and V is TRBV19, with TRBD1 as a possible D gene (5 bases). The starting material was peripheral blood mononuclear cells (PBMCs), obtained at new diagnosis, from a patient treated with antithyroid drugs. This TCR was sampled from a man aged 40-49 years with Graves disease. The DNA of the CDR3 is TGTGCCAGTAGTATGGGACTGCTTGATGGCTACACCTTC. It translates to CASSMGLLDGYTF. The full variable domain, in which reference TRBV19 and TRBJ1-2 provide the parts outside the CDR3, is DGGITQSPKYLFRKEGQNVTLSCEQNLNHDAMYWYRQDPGQGLRLIYYSQIVNDFQKGDIAEGYSVSREKKESFPLTVTSAQKNPTAFYLCASSMGLLDGYTFGSGTRLTVV.